The 23 T cell receptor beta chains reported below all come from one sample, sequenced in a study of neoadjuvant anti-PD-1 for oral cavity cancer. Profiled with immunoSEQ multiplex PCR; TCRdb holds only in-frame clones, not every one. The sample holds roughly 60,000 clones, roughly 84% seen once. The material sequenced was PBMCs, taken before nivolumab (anti-PD-1) treatment. The receptors stem from a person aged 35-79 years with oral cavity squamous cell carcinoma.

The V and J genes are TRBV7-2 and TRBJ1-1; a possible D gene is TRBD1 (5 bases). Germline lookup yields CDR1 SGHTA and CDR2 FQGNSA. The CDR3 loop spans 14 amino acids. Trimming left V 3 bases short and J 0 bases short, with 8 bases between. CDR3 coding DNA: TGTGCCAGCAGCTTTGACAGAGTGAACACTGAAGCTTTCTTT. The encoded protein is CASSFDRVNTEAFF.

The rearrangement links TRBV28 to TRBJ2-1; 8 bases align to TRBD2. This CDR3 is built from 15 residues. The germline V gene has CDR1 MDHEN and CDR2 SYDVKM. The J segment lost 7 bases and the V segment lost 3 bases, leaving 8 bases of the junction unmatched. CDR3 DNA: TGTGCCAGCAGTTTGGTAGGACTAGCAGAAAATGAGCAGTTCTTC. This translates into CASSLVGLAENEQFF.

V gene TRBV6-5 combines with J gene TRBJ1-1, with 7 bases that match TRBD1. Germline V gives CDR1 MNHEY, CDR2 SVGAGI. Losses at the gene ends were 2 bases for V and 5 bases for J; bases not matched to a gene: 5. There are 14 residues in the CDR3. The CDR3 region is CASSYEGARTEAFF. The CDR3 region has the DNA TGTGCCAGCAGTTACGAGGGGGCGCGGACTGAAGCTTTCTTT.

The chain recombines TRBV7-3 with TRBJ2-2; 8 bases map to TRBD2. CDR3 size: 20 residues. V lost 5 bases to trimming and J lost 4 bases; unmatched junction nucleotides: 21. Germline-derived CDR1 and CDR2 are SGHTA and FQGTGA. Written as DNA, the CDR3 is TGTGCCAGCAGCCATACGTCCGCCGGGAGGGCCTCTCGTTTCACCGGGGAGCTGTTTTTT. Translation: CASSHTSAGRASRFTGELFF.

The chain couples TRBV29-1 to TRBJ2-3; TRBD2 aligns across 9 bases. Looked up from germline, CDR1 is SQVTM and CDR2 is ANQGSEA. J was trimmed by 0 bases and V by 6 bases; bases with no gene match: 4. This CDR3 has 14 residues. As DNA, the CDR3 is TGCAGCGTACGACTAGCGGTGAGCACAGATACGCAGTATTTT. It translates to CSVRLAVSTDTQYF.

The chain carries TRBV15 and TRBJ1-6; 9 bases align to TRBD1. Per the germline V gene, CDR1 is LNHNV and CDR2 is YYDKDF (reference sequence). V shed 4 bases and J 9 bases; nucleotides not matched to a gene: 7. This CDR3 contains 15 residues. Written as DNA, the CDR3 is TGTGCCACCAGCACACCGGGACAGGGAAGTTCACCCCTCCACTTT. Translation gives CATSTPGQGSSPLHF.

This chain connects TRBV7-9 to TRBJ2-7; D gene ambiguous. The CDR3 totals 11 residues. CDR1 is SEHNR and CDR2 is FQNEAQ in the germline V gene (reference sequence). V lost 5 bases and J lost 7, with 9 bases in between. CDR3 nucleotide sequence: TGTGCCAGCAGCCGCGCACTGGAGCAGTACTTC. It translates to CASSRALEQYF.

This sequence joins TRBV2 and TRBJ2-5; tentative D call: TRBD2 (5 bases). Germline CDR1 reads SNHLY; CDR2 reads FYNNEI. This CDR3 is built from 13 residues. V was cut by 4 bases and J by 5 bases, with 11 bases left in between. CDR3 region: CASSVAGVETQYF. The CDR3 DNA follows: TGTGCCAGCAGTGTGGCCGGGGTGGAGACCCAGTACTTC.

The chain has TRBV5-4 and TRBJ2-1; 10 bases map to TRBD1. Germline V gene data show CDR1 as SGHNT and CDR2 as YYREEE (reference sequence). V gave up 0 bases and J gave up 4 bases; unmatched junction bases: 4. This CDR3 has 16 residues. CDR3 coding DNA: TGTGCCAGCAGCTTGGCCGCGGGACAGGGGTACAATGAGCAGTTCTTC. This encodes CASSLAAGQGYNEQFF.

This clone was found many times. V gene TRBV1 combines with J gene TRBJ1-5; the listed D gene, TRBD1, was not tested against the DNA. TRBV1 counts as a pseudogene. This CDR3 has 16 amino acids. The CDR3 is CTSSHFDRVYNQPQHF. The CDR3 bases are TGCACCAGCAGCCACTTCGACAGGGTGTACAATCAGCCCCAGCATTTT.

This chain joins TRBV11-3 and TRBJ2-6; unclear D gene. Between the trimmed V and J ends, which lost 1 base and 0 bases, there was a span of 10 bases. This CDR3 has 17 residues. Germline lookup yields CDR1 SGHNT and CDR2 YENEEA. CDR3 DNA sequence: TGTGCCAGCAGCTTAGTGATCGGACCCTCTGGGGCCAACGTCCTGACTTTC. As protein: CASSLVIGPSGANVLTF.

The CDR3 sequence: CASSSGLAYEQYF. CDR3 nucleotide sequence: TGTGCCAGCAGTTCCGGACTAGCCTACGAGCAGTACTTC. The chain employs TRBV9 and TRBJ2-7, with 7 bases identical to TRBD2. The trim removed 5 bases at V and 2 bases at J, leaving 4 bases unmatched. The CDR3 has 13 residues. Germline CDR1 and CDR2: SGDLS and YYNGEE.

This chain connects TRBV6-1 to TRBJ1-1; D remains ambiguous. V lost 6 bases, J lost 3 bases, and 17 bases lay in between. CDR3 length equals 15 residues. CDR1 and CDR2 from the germline V gene are MNHNS and SASEGT. CDR3 nucleotides: TGTGCCAGCAGGGAGGGTGTTCCCCTGCACACTGAAGCTTTCTTT. Its protein product is CASREGVPLHTEAFF.

The chain uses TRBV28 and TRBJ2-7; D is unresolved. The germline V gene encodes CDR1 MDHEN and CDR2 SYDVKM. The CDR3 is made up of 14 amino acids. The V and J ends lost 8 bases and 0 bases respectively, with 14 bases between them. In DNA form, the CDR3 reads TGTGCCAGCCAATTCGGGTCCCACTCCTACGAGCAGTACTTC. It translates to CASQFGSHSYEQYF.

The chain recombines TRBV18 with TRBJ2-1; 8 nucleotides align to TRBD2. Germline V gene data show CDR1 as KGHSH and CDR2 as LQKENI. The CDR3 covers 14 residues. V lost 5 bases, J lost 2 bases, and 2 bases stayed unmatched. Here the CDR3 DNA reads TGTGCCAGCTCAACTAGCGGACCCTACAATGAGCAGTTCTTC. Amino acid sequence: CASSTSGPYNEQFF.

This clone was counted a few times. For the CDR3, the DNA is TGTGCCAGCAGCTTAGCGGGGCAGGTCGGTGAGCAGTTCTTC. It yields the protein CASSLAGQVGEQFF. The chain couples TRBV11-2 to TRBJ2-1, with D perhaps assigned TRBD1 or TRBD2 (5 bases each). Germline CDR1 is SGHAT and CDR2 is FQNNGV. Trimming cost V 1 base and J 9 bases, with 13 bases left between them. This CDR3 region has 14 residues. Full variable domain (rest looked up from reference TRBV11-2 and TRBJ2-1): EAGVAQSPRYKIIEKRQSVAFWCNPISGHATLYWYQQILGQGPKLLIQFQNNGVVDDSQLPKDRFSAERLKGVDSTLKIQPAKLEDSAVYLCASSLAGQVGEQFFGPGTRLTVL.

This clone was seen a handful of times. The chain is built from TRBV19 and TRBJ1-2; D ambiguous. Germline CDR1 and CDR2: LNHDA and SQIVND (reference sequence). The CDR3 sequence is 13 residues long. V lost 3 bases to trimming and J lost 0 bases, with 5 bases between them. CDR3 residues: CASSIDPNYGYTF. The CDR3 bases are TGTGCCAGTAGTATTGACCCTAACTATGGCTACACCTTC.

CDR3 sequence (DNA): TGTGCCAGCAGCGTAATCTCCACCCCGTCTAACTATGGCTACACCTTC. Encoded protein: CASSVISTPSNYGYTF. The chain uses TRBV9 and TRBJ1-2, with D hard to call. V dropped 1 base and J dropped 0 bases, with 13 bases sitting between them. The germline V gene encodes CDR1 SGDLS and CDR2 YYNGEE. The CDR3 runs to 16 residues.

The CDR3 loop reads CASRAPTVGPNTDTQYF. In DNA, the CDR3 is TGTGCCAGCAGGGCCCCCACCGTTGGACCAAACACAGATACGCAGTATTTT. The chain carries TRBV2 and TRBJ2-3; D ambiguous. V lost 6 bases, J lost 2 bases, and 21 bases lay in between. Germline V gives CDR1 SNHLY, CDR2 FYNNEI. This CDR3 is 17 amino acids long.

V is TRBV15 and J is TRBJ1-1; a possible D gene is TRBD1 (6 bases). The CDR3 consists of 15 residues. The V gene lost 1 base and the J gene lost 0 bases, with 9 bases spanning the gap. Germline V lookup: CDR1 LNHNV, CDR2 YYDKDF (reference sequence). CDR3 bases: TGTGCCACCAGCAGAGGTACAGGGATGAACACTGAAGCTTTCTTT. As protein: CATSRGTGMNTEAFF.

Regarding this clone: Other DNA sequences in this sample translate to the same CDR3. In DNA form, the CDR3 reads TGCGCCAGCAGCCTCCTTTGGGGACAGGGAACCGGGGAGCTGTTTTTT. Its translation: CASSLLWGQGTGELFF. J is TRBJ2-2 and V is TRBV4-1; 9 bases map to TRBD1. The CDR3 covers 16 residues. Trimming at V came to 4 bases and at J to 5 bases, leaving 8 bases not matched to a gene. Germline assignment: CDR1 MGHRA and CDR2 YSYEKL.

J is TRBJ2-1 and V is TRBV6-4; D might be TRBD2 (5 bases). The CDR3 extends over 15 amino acids. V lost 2 bases to trimming and J lost 0 bases, with 8 bases between them. The germline V gene encodes CDR1 MRHNA and CDR2 SNTAGT. This chain's CDR3 is CASSDMGSSYNEQFF. CDR3 coding DNA: TGTGCCAGCAGTGACATGGGGAGCTCCTACAATGAGCAGTTCTTC.

This clone was observed a single time. The rearrangement links TRBV6-6 to TRBJ2-7; 8 bases agree with TRBD2. The CDR3 is 11 amino acids. The germline V gene encodes CDR1 MNHNY and CDR2 SVGAGI (reference sequence). V gave up 4 bases and J gave up 10 bases; unmatched junction bases: 3. CDR3 sequence: CASSLAGLQYF. The CDR3 DNA reads as TGTGCCAGCAGTTTAGCGGGACTACAGTACTTC.